The present TCR beta chain was sequenced within a study of blood T cell repertoires in COVID-19. Sequenced by immunoSEQ multiplex PCR; TCRdb stores in-frame clones only, minus some. This sample has approximately 210,000 clones; around four fifths occur once, and the top ten carry about 0.95%. This clone was counted between two and nine times. This clonotype originated in a man aged 55 to 70 with COVID-19, enrolled during active disease. The sequencing input was peripheral blood.

Here the CDR3 reads CASRPGQDYQPQHF. CDR3 coding DNA: TGTGCCAGCAGGCCGGGACAGGATTATCAGCCCCAGCATTTT. V and J are TRBV27 and TRBJ1-5, with TRBD1 matching over 8 bases. Trimming cost V 6 bases and J 5 bases; bases outside gene matches: 6. Germline V gene data show CDR1 as MNHEY and CDR2 as SMNVEV (reference sequence). This CDR3 region has 14 residues.